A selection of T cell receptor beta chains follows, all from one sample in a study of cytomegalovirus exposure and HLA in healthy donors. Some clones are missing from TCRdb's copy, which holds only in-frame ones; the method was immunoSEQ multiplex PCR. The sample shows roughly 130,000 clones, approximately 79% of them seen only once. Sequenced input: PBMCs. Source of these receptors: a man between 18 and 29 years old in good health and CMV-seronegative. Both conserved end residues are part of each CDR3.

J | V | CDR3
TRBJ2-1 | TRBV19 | CASSIRVRGNEQFF
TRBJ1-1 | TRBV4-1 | CASSLYRGERTEAFF
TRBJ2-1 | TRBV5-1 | CASSSDPVTGSSYNEQFF
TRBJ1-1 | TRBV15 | CATSREPGTGYPEAFF
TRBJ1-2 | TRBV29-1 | CSVASGGQGARGYTF
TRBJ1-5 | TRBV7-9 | CASSSEAGGRGNQPQHF
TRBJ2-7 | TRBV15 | CATSRGGYEQYF
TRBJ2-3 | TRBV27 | CASSRTSGRTDTQYF
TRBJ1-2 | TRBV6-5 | CAGGTGELYGYTF
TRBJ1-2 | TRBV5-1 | CASSLHRSGQGIRGYTF
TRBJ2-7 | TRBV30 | CAWNRGLGEQYF
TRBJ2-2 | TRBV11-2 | CASSLDPGTGELFF
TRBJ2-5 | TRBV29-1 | CSVVSFRLQETQYF
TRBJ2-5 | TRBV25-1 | CASSEGTGGPGETQYF
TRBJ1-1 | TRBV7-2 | CASSYGYSRGTEAFF
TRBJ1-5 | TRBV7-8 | CASSFAGRENQPQHF
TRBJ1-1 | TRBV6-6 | CASSHTGPSTEAFF
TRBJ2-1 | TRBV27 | CASSSDSSWYNEQFF
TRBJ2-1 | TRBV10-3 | CAISGQGNNEQFF
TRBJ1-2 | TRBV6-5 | CASSYKGQGAYGYTF
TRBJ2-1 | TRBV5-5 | CASRYRFLSSYNEQFF
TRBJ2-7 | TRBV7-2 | CASSQIGVEQYF
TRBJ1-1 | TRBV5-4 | CASRPGLTGTLNTEAFF
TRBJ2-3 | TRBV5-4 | CASSPPTRSDTQYF
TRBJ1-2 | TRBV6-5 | CASSYAGPNYGYTF
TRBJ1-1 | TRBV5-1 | CASSQTPGGTENTEAFF
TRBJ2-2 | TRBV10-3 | CAIRRWDSNTGELFF
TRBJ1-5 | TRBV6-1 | CASSYGGGPQHF
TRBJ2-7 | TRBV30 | CAWRERTSGGYYEQYF
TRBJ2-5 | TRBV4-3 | CASSQDLTSGGHRTQYF
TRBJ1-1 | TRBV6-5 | CASRVADTEAFF
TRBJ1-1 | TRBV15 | CATSRDTGTEAFF
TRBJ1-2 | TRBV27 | CASRIWDRTLTNYGYTF
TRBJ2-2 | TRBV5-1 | CASSSGQGNTGELFF
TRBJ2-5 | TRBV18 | CASSPRAGTETQYF
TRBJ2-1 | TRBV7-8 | CASSLASAFRDRLSFEYEQFF
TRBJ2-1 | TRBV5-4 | CASSLVASSYNEQLF
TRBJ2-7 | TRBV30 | CASRISDEQYF
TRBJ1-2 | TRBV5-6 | CASSSGLPNYGYTF
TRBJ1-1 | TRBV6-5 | CASSRGRLNTEAFF
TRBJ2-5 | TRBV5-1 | CASSFGSGTAFQETQYF
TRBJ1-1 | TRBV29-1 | CSVVGGGETEAFF
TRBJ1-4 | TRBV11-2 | CASSFLGQGGEKLFF
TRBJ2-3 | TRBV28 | CASSLTGSTDTQYF
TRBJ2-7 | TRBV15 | CATSRDWDRGLYEQYF
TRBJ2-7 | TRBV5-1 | CASSLGGEQYF
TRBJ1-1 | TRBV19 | CASSFPDMNTEAFF
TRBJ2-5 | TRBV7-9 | CASSLEQGWETQYF
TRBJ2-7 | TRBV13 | CASTLGTGIYEQYF
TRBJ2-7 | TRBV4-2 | CASSLRTGGNYEQYF
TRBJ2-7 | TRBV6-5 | CASSYGGPYEQYF
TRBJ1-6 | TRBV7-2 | CASSTYVTGDNSPLHF
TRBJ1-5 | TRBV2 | CASRVRVEQPQHF
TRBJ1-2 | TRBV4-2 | CASSPGRGDGYTF